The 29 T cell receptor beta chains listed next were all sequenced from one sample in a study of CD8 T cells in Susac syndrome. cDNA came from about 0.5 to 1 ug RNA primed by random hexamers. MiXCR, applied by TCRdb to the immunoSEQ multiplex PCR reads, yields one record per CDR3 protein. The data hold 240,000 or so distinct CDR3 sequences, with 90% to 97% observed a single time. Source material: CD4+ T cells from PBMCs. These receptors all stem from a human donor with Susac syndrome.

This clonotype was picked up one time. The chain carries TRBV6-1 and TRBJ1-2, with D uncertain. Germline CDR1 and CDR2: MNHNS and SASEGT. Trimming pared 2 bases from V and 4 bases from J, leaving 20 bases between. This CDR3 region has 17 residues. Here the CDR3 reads CASSESLWRRASYGYTF. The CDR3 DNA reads TGTGCCAGCAGTGAATCGCTCTGGAGGAGAGCGAGCTATGGCTACACCTTC.

In DNA, the CDR3 is TGTGCCTGGAGTGTACGTCCTGGGAGCTCCTACGAGCAGTACTTC. Residues: CAWSVRPGSSYEQYF. The V and J genes are TRBV30 and TRBJ2-7; D is perhaps TRBD2 (5 bases). There are 15 residues in the CDR3. The germline CDR1 and CDR2 sequences are GTSNPN and SVGIG (reference sequence). The V gene lost 0 bases and the J gene lost 0 bases, with 12 bases spanning the gap.

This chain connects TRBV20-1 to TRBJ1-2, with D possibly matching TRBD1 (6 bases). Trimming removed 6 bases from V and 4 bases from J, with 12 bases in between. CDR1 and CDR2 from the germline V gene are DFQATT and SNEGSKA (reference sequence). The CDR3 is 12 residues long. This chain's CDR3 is CSAGAQGYGYTF. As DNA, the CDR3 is TGCAGTGCCGGGGCACAGGGCTATGGCTACACCTTC.

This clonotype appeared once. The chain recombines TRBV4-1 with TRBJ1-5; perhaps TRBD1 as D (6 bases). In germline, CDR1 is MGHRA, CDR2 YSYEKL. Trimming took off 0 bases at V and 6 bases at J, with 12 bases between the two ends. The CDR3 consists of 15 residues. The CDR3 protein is CASSQDGQGSQPQHF. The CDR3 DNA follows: TGCGCCAGCAGCCAAGATGGGCAGGGGAGTCAGCCCCAGCATTTT.

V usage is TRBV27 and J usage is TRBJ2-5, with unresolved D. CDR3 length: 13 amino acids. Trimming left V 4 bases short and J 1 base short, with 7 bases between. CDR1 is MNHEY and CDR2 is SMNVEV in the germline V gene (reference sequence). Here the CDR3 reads CASSYRFQETQYF. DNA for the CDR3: TGTGCCAGCAGTTACCGATTCCAAGAGACCCAGTACTTC.

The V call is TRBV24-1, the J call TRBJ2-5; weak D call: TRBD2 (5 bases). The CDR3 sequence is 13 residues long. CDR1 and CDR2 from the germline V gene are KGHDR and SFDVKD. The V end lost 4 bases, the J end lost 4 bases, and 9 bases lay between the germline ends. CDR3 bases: TGTGCCACCAGTGACCGGGGAAGAGAGACCCAGTACTTC. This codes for CATSDRGRETQYF.

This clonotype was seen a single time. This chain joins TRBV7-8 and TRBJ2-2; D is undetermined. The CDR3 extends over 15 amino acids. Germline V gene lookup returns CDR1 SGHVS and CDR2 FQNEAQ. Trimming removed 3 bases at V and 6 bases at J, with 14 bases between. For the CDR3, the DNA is TGTGCCAGCAGCTTGCGTCTGGGAAATGCCGGGGAGCTGTTTTTT. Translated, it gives CASSLRLGNAGELFF.

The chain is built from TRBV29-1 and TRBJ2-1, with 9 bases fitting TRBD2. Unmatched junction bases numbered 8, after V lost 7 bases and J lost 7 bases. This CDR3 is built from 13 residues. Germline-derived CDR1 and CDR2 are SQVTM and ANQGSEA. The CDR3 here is CSAAGGIRNEQFF. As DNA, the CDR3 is TGCAGCGCTGCGGGGGGGATTAGGAATGAGCAGTTCTTC.

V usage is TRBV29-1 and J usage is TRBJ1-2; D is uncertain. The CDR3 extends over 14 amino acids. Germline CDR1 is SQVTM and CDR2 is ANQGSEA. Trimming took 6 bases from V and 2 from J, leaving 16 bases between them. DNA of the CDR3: TGCAGCGTCCTCCTCTCGACACCCAACTATGGCTACACCTTC. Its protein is CSVLLSTPNYGYTF.

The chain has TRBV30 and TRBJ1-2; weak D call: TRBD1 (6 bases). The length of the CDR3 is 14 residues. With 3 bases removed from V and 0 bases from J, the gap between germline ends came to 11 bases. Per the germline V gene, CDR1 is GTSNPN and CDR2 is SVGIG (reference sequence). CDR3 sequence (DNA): TGTGCCTGGAGGCAGACAGGCGCTAACTATGGCTACACCTTC. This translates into CAWRQTGANYGYTF.

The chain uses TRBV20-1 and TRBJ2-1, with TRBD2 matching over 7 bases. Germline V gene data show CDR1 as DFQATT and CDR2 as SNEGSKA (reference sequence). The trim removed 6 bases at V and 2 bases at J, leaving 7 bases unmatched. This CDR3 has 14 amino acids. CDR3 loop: CSAHLAGAYNEQFF. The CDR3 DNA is TGCAGTGCCCATCTGGCGGGAGCCTACAATGAGCAGTTCTTC.

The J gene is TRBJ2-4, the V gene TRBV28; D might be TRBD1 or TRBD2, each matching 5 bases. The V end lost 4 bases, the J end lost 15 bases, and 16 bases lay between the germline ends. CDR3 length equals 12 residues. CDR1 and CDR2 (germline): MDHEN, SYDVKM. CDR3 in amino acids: CASSSSGTPRYF. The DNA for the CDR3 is TGTGCCAGCAGTTCCTCCGGGACCCCCCGGTACTTC. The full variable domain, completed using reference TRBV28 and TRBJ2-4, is DVKVTQSSRYLVKRTGEKVFLECVQDMDHENMFWYRQDPGLGLRLIYFSYDVKMKEKGDIPEGYSVSREKKERFSLILESASTNQTSMYLCASSSSGTPRYFGAGTRLSVL.

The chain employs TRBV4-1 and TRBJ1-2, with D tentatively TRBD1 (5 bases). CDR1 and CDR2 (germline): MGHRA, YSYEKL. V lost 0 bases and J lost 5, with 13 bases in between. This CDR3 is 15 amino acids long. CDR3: CASSQEPGTVYGYTF. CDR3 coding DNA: TGCGCCAGCAGCCAAGAGCCCGGGACTGTTTATGGCTACACCTTC.

DNA of the CDR3: TGCAGTGCTCAGCCTCCCGGGGGCGGGAGTAAAGAGACCCAGTACTTC. Amino acids: CSAQPPGGGSKETQYF. The chain recombines TRBV20-1 with TRBJ2-5; tentative D call: TRBD2 (7 bases). Between the trimmed V and J ends, which lost 5 bases and 3 bases, there was a span of 22 bases. The CDR3 contains 16 residues. In germline, CDR1 is DFQATT, CDR2 SNEGSKA (reference sequence).

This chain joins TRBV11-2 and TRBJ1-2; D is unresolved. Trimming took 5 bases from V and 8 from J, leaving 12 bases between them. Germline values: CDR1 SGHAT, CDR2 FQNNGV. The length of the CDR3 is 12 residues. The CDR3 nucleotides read TGTGCCAGCAGCCCCCAGGAACTGGGCTACACCTTC. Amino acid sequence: CASSPQELGYTF. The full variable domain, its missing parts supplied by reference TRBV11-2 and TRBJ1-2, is EAGVAQSPRYKIIEKRQSVAFWCNPISGHATLYWYQQILGQGPKLLIQFQNNGVVDDSQLPKDRFSAERLKGVDSTLKIQPAKLEDSAVYLCASSPQELGYTFGSGTRLTVV.

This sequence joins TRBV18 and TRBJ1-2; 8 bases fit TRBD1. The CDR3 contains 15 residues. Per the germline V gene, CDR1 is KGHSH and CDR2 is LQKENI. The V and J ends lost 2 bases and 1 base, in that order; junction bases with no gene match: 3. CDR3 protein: CASSPTGGSNYGYTF. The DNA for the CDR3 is TGTGCCAGCTCACCAACAGGGGGGAGTAACTATGGCTACACCTTC.

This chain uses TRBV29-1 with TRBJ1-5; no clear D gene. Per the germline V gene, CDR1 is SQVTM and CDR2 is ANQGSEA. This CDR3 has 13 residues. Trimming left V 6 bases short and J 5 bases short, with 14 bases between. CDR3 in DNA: TGCAGCGTGGACCGAAAGTCTTATCAGCCCCAGCATTTT. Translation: CSVDRKSYQPQHF. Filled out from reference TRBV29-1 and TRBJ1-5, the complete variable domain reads SAVISQKPSRDICQRGTSLTIQCQVDSQVTMMFWYRQQPGQSLTLIATANQGSEATYESGFVIDKFPISRPNLTFSTLTVSNMSPEDSSIYLCSVDRKSYQPQHFGDGTRLSIL.

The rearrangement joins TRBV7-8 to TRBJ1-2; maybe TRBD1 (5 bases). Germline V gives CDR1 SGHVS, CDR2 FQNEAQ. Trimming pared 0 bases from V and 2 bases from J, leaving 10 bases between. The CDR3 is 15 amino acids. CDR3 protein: CASSLAPDRNYGYTF. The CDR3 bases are TGTGCCAGCAGCTTAGCCCCAGACAGAAACTATGGCTACACCTTC.

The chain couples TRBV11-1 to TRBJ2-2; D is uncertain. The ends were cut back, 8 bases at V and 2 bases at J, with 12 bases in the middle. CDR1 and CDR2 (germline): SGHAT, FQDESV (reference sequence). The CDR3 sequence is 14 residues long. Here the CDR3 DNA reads TGTGCCAGCGGCCCGCCAGTAAACACCGGGGAGCTGTTTTTT. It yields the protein CASGPPVNTGELFF. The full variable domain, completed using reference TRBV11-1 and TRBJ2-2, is EAEVAQSPRYKITEKSQAVAFWCDPISGHATLYWYRQILGQGPELLVQFQDESVVDDSQLPKDRFSAERLKGVDSTLKIQPAELGDSAMYLCASGPPVNTGELFFGEGSRLTVL.

CDR3 nucleotides: TGTGCCAGCAGCTTTACGGAGGGCATGAACACTGAAGCTTTCTTT. Protein product: CASSFTEGMNTEAFF. The chain carries TRBV7-8 and TRBJ1-1; D ambiguous. Germline V gives CDR1 SGHVS, CDR2 FQNEAQ. This CDR3 spans 15 amino acids. Trimming took 3 bases from V and 0 from J, leaving 11 bases between them.

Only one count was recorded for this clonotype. CDR3 nucleotide sequence: TGTGCCAGCAGCCCTGGGAGGGGGGAATACAATGAGCAGTTCTTC. It codes for CASSPGRGEYNEQFF. The chain carries TRBV7-9 and TRBJ2-1, with a tentative D call TRBD2 (7 bases). Germline V gene data show CDR1 as SEHNR and CDR2 as FQNEAQ (reference sequence). The CDR3 is 15 amino acids. Trimming left V 5 bases short and J 4 bases short, with 15 bases between.

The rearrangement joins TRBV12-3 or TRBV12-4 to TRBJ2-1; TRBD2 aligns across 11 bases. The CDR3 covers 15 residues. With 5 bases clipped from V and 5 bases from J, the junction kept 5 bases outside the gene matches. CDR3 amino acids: CASSVLAGVHNEQFF. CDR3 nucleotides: TGTGCCAGCAGTGTACTAGCGGGAGTCCACAATGAGCAGTTCTTC.

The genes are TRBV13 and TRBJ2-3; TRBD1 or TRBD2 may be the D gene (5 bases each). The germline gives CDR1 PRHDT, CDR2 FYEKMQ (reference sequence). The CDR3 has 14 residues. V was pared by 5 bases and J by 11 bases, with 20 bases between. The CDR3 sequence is CASSPSGASPRQYF. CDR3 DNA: TGTGCCAGCAGCCCGTCCGGGGCCTCACCGCGGCAGTATTTT.

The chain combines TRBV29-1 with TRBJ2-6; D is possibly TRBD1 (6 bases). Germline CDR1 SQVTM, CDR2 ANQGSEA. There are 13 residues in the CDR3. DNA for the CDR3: TGCACCGGTACAGGGACCGGGGCCAACGTCCTGACTTTC. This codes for CTGTGTGANVLTF.

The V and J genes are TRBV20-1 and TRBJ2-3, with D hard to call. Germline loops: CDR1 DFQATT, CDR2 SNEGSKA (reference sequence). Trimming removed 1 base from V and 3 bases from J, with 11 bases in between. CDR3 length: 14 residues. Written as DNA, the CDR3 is TGCAGTGCTAGAGGTCCACTATTGACAGATACGCAGTATTTT. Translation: CSARGPLLTDTQYF.

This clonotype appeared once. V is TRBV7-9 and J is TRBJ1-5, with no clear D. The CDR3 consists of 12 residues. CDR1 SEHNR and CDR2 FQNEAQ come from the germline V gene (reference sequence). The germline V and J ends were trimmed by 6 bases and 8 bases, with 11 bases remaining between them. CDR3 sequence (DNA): TGTGCCAGCAGTTTCCAGAGGGAGCCCCAGCATTTT. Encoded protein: CASSFQREPQHF.

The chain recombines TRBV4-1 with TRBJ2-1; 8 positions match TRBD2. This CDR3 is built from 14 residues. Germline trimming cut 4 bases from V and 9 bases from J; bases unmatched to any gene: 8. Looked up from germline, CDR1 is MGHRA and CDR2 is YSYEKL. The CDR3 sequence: CASSPQGLAAEQFF. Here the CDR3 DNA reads TGCGCCAGCAGCCCCCAAGGACTAGCCGCTGAGCAGTTCTTC.

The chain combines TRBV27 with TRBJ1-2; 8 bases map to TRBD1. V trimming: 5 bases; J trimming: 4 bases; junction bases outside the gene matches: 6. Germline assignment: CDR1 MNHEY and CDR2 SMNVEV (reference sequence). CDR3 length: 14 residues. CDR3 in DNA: TGTGCCAGCAGTGGGGACAGGACCCCCTATGGCTACACCTTC. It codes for CASSGDRTPYGYTF.

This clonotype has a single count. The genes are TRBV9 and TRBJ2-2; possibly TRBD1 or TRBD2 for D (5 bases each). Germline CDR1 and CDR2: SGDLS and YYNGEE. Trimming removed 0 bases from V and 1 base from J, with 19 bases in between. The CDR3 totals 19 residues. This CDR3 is CASSVVEGPAPGNTGELFF. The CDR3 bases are TGTGCCAGCAGCGTAGTTGAGGGGCCCGCCCCGGGGAACACCGGGGAGCTGTTTTTT.